These 25 T cell receptor beta chains were all obtained from the same sample, sequenced in a study of T-cell reconstitution after alpha-beta-depleted transplantation in children (dated by TCRdb to the mid-2010s). Library method: PCR. Sequencing relied on an Illumina HiSeq 2500. TCR libraries were prepared with molecular barcoding, using unique molecular identifiers to normalize TCRbeta repertoire quantification. The public reads were reprocessed in TCRdb via fastp at Q25 and MiXCR, keeping in-frame beta chains. Rows are combined by CDR3 protein, so each entry shows the most common genes and DNA. The sample yields approximately 510,000 distinct CDR3 sequences; around 18% were counted once. The ten largest clones capture 3% to 3.5% of the sample. This specimen consisted of PBMCs from the stem cell graft donor, obtained from the stem cell graft. Receptor source: a human donor who donated a stem cell graft to a child with acute lymphoblastic leukemia.

CDR3 coding DNA: TGCAGTGCTAACCCAGCGGACCCGAGCTCCTACAATGAGCAGTTCTTC. Its protein is CSANPADPSSYNEQFF. The chain couples TRBV20-1 to TRBJ2-1; perhaps TRBD2 as D (5 bases). The V end was cut by 4 bases, the J end by 0 bases, with 16 bases between. Germline V CDR1 and CDR2: DFQATT, SNEGSKA (reference sequence). The CDR3 runs to 16 residues.

This sequence joins TRBV3-1 and TRBJ2-1, with D unresolved. The V end was cut by 0 bases, the J end by 0 bases, with 12 bases between. The CDR3 contains 17 residues. CDR1 is LGHDT, CDR2 YNNKEL, per germline (reference sequence). CDR3 nucleotide sequence: TGTGCCAGCAGCCAAGATGATATCCCTAGCTCCTACAATGAGCAGTTCTTC. This gives the protein CASSQDDIPSSYNEQFF.

This chain links TRBV5-1 with TRBJ2-1; D ambiguous. CDR1 and CDR2 from the germline V gene are SGHRS and YFSETQ. The V end lost 2 bases, the J end lost 6 bases, and 15 bases lay between the germline ends. The CDR3 runs 15 residues. CDR3 protein: CASSFEGLLGNEQFF. The CDR3 bases are TGCGCCAGCAGCTTTGAAGGGTTGCTTGGCAATGAGCAGTTCTTC.

The chain is built from TRBV5-5 and TRBJ2-6, with 11 bases that match TRBD1. The V gene's germline CDR1 is SGHKS and CDR2 YYEKEE (reference sequence). Trimming removed 4 bases from V and 0 bases from J; junction bases left unmatched: 6. CDR3 length: 18 amino acids. The CDR3 reads CASSAGQGVNSGANVLTF. The DNA of the CDR3 is TGTGCCAGCAGCGCGGGACAGGGGGTGAACTCTGGGGCCAACGTCCTGACTTTC.

The table lists this clonotype with a few counts. The chain links TRBV21-1 to TRBJ1-2; the D segment call TRBD1 is taken from the table without a DNA check. TRBV21-1 is classified as a pseudogene. This CDR3 region has 17 residues. This chain's CDR3 is CASSKVRGSVRGNGYTF. DNA for the CDR3: TGTGCCAGCAGCAAAGTAAGGGGCTCGGTCCGGGGGAATGGCTACACCTTC.

The V gene is TRBV20-1, the J gene TRBJ2-2; D remains unclear. The CDR3 runs to 14 residues. Germline V lookup: CDR1 DFQATT, CDR2 SNEGSKA (reference sequence). V shed 6 bases and J shed 0 bases, with 11 bases lying between them. CDR3 DNA: TGCAGTGCGCGAAGGCTCCCGAACACCGGGGAGCTGTTTTTT. This codes for CSARRLPNTGELFF.

This clonotype has more than one count but fewer than ten. The rearrangement joins TRBV20-1 to TRBJ2-1; D may be TRBD1 or TRBD2 (5 bases each). V lost 4 bases to trimming and J lost 5 bases, with 15 bases between them. The germline gives CDR1 DFQATT, CDR2 SNEGSKA (reference sequence). CDR3 length equals 14 residues. CDR3 DNA sequence: TGCAGTGCTACCGGGACCCAGCCCCACAATGAGCAGTTCTTC. Translation: CSATGTQPHNEQFF.

This clonotype was observed a handful of times. The chain links TRBV5-1 to TRBJ2-1; 9 bases match TRBD2. The trim removed 6 bases at V and 4 bases at J, leaving 5 bases unmatched. Per germline, CDR1 SGHRS and CDR2 YFSETQ. The CDR3 sequence is 14 residues long. CDR3: CASTQTSGYNEQFF. CDR3 DNA sequence: TGCGCCAGCACCCAGACTAGCGGATACAATGAGCAGTTCTTC.

The CDR3 DNA reads TGTGCCAGCAGCGGGGGGTTGACTAGCGGGAGGTTAAATGAGCAGTTCTTC. It translates to CASSGGLTSGRLNEQFF. The chain joins TRBV9 to TRBJ2-1; 13 bases match TRBD2. The CDR3 extends over 17 amino acids. V lost 3 bases, J lost 7 bases, and 10 bases stayed unmatched. Germline V gives CDR1 SGDLS, CDR2 YYNGEE.

This clonotype was seen a handful of times. The chain employs TRBV27 and TRBJ2-7; 11 bases match TRBD2. V dropped 5 bases and J dropped 7; count of bases not matched to a gene: 7. CDR1 MNHEY and CDR2 SMNVEV come from the germline V gene (reference sequence). The CDR3 sequence is 14 residues long. CDR3 protein: CASSVSGRAQEQYF. DNA of the CDR3: TGTGCCAGCAGTGTTAGCGGGAGGGCCCAAGAGCAGTACTTC.

The chain uses TRBV14 and TRBJ2-7; 9 bases line up with TRBD2. With V trimmed by 0 bases and J by 1 base, 7 bases remained unmatched. Germline V CDR1 and CDR2: SGHDN, FVKESK. This CDR3 region has 17 residues. CDR3 loop: CASSQDWRLAGSYEQYF. The CDR3 DNA reads TGTGCCAGCAGCCAAGATTGGAGGCTAGCGGGATCCTACGAGCAGTACTTC.

A few counts support this clonotype. The chain has TRBV12-3 or TRBV12-4 and TRBJ1-6; D gene uncertain. Trimming left V 2 bases short and J 6 bases short, with 8 bases between. The CDR3 contains 14 residues. CDR3: CASSLSAVNSPLHF. In DNA, the CDR3 is TGTGCCAGCAGTTTATCTGCAGTTAATTCACCCCTCCACTTT.

The chain employs TRBV5-1 and TRBJ2-2; D is possibly TRBD1 (6 bases). The germline V gene encodes CDR1 SGHRS and CDR2 YFSETQ. The CDR3 contains 17 residues. Trimming stripped 4 bases from V and 5 bases from J, with 21 bases between. CDR3 nucleotides: TGCGCCAGCAGCGTATTAACAGGCCTTAGGGGGACCGGGGAGCTGTTTTTT. Residues: CASSVLTGLRGTGELFF.

The genes are TRBV20-1 and TRBJ2-7; D is unclear. Germline-derived CDR1 and CDR2 are DFQATT and SNEGSKA (reference sequence). The CDR3 spans 13 residues. The V end was cut by 0 bases, the J end by 5 bases, with 11 bases between. Here the CDR3 DNA reads TGCAGTGCTAGAGAGGATAGAGTACACGAGCAGTACTTC. This sequence encodes CSAREDRVHEQYF.

In its sample, this clonotype was seen a few times. V usage is TRBV20-1 and J usage is TRBJ2-7; no clear D gene. The CDR3 has 14 amino acids. Germline V gene sequence: CDR1 DFQATT, CDR2 SNEGSKA (reference sequence). The ends were cut back, 1 base at V and 4 bases at J, with 14 bases in the middle. Written as DNA, the CDR3 is TGCAGTGCTAGAGGAGAGTTTGGGCCGTACGAGCAGTACTTC. Protein: CSARGEFGPYEQYF.

This clonotype was picked up one time. This chain connects TRBV20-1 to TRBJ2-3; TRBD2 aligns across 8 bases. V was pared by 4 bases and J by 0 bases, with 3 bases of the junction left unmatched. Germline-derived CDR1 and CDR2 are DFQATT and SNEGSKA (reference sequence). The CDR3 is 14 residues long. The CDR3 region is CSAILAGSTDTQYF. In nucleotides, the CDR3 is TGCAGTGCTATTCTAGCGGGTAGCACAGATACGCAGTATTTT.

This clonotype has only a few counts. The genes are TRBV9 and TRBJ2-5, with D perhaps matching TRBD2 (7 bases). With 2 bases removed from V and 1 base from J, the gap between germline ends came to 12 bases. The CDR3 has 15 amino acids. Germline V gene sequence: CDR1 SGDLS, CDR2 YYNGEE. DNA for the CDR3: TGTGCCAGCAGCGTCGGGGGGCAGACCCAAGAGACCCAGTACTTC. The encoded protein is CASSVGGQTQETQYF. The full variable domain, with the rest looked up from reference TRBV9 and TRBJ2-5, is DSGVTQTPKHLITATGQRVTLRCSPRSGDLSVYWYQQSLDQGLQFLIQYYNGEERAKGNILERFSAQQFPDLHSELNLSSLELGDSALYFCASSVGGQTQETQYFGPGTRLLVL.

V and J are TRBV5-1 and TRBJ2-7; 9 nucleotides align to TRBD1. CDR3 length: 15 amino acids. Germline V gene data show CDR1 as SGHRS and CDR2 as YFSETQ. V shed 0 bases, J shed 3 bases, and the junction held 4 bases outside the gene matches. This CDR3 is CASSLGGQGGYEQYF. The DNA for the CDR3 is TGCGCCAGCAGCTTGGGGGGACAGGGCGGCTACGAGCAGTACTTC.

This chain connects TRBV11-2 to TRBJ2-5, with D tentatively TRBD1 or TRBD2 (6 bases each). The CDR3 has 16 residues. Germline lookup yields CDR1 SGHAT and CDR2 FQNNGV. V lost 1 base and J 6 bases, leaving 18 bases between the germline ends. CDR3 loop: CASSLVRGGRFKTQYF. The CDR3 DNA is TGTGCCAGCAGCTTAGTGAGAGGGGGGCGGTTTAAGACCCAGTACTTC.

This rearrangement joins TRBV2 to TRBJ1-5; D is possibly TRBD1 (5 bases). The CDR3 extends over 14 amino acids. From germline, CDR1 is SNHLY and CDR2 FYNNEI. Trimming took 4 bases from V and 6 from J, leaving 13 bases between them. CDR3 region: CASSGLRGTQPQHF. Here the CDR3 DNA reads TGTGCCAGCAGTGGACTAAGGGGTACTCAGCCCCAGCATTTT.

The table lists this clonotype with a few counts. This chain uses TRBV7-8 with TRBJ2-1, with 14 nucleotides matching TRBD2. V lost 4 bases, J lost 1 base, and 9 bases stayed unmatched. Germline-derived CDR1 and CDR2 are SGHVS and FQNEAQ. This CDR3 is built from 19 residues. The DNA of the CDR3 is TGTGCCAGCAGCTCCTTAGGACTAGCGGGAGGTATGTCCTACAATGAGCAGTTCTTC. Translation gives CASSSLGLAGGMSYNEQFF.

This clonotype has only a few counts. The V gene is TRBV3-1, the J gene TRBJ2-7; TRBD2 matches at 11 bases. The CDR3 contains 14 residues. J was trimmed by 3 bases and V by 4 bases; bases with no gene match: 2. Germline V gives CDR1 LGHDT, CDR2 YNNKEL (reference sequence). The CDR3 region has the DNA TGTGCCAGCAGCCGCGGACTAGCGGGCTACGAGCAGTACTTC. Protein product: CASSRGLAGYEQYF.

This clonotype was seen a few times. This chain connects TRBV5-1 to TRBJ2-1; tentatively, D is TRBD2 (5 bases). CDR3 length: 14 amino acids. The V end lost 2 bases, the J end lost 9 bases, and 15 bases lay between the germline ends. Per the germline V gene, CDR1 is SGHRS and CDR2 is YFSETQ. In DNA, the CDR3 is TGCGCCAGCAGCTTCTTAGGATGGGGAGCTGAGCAGTTCTTC. This translates into CASSFLGWGAEQFF.

V usage is TRBV12-3 or TRBV12-4 and J usage is TRBJ2-7; perhaps D is TRBD1 or TRBD2 (5 bases each). CDR3 length: 13 residues. Trimming pared 1 base from V and 8 bases from J, leaving 12 bases between. The CDR3 here is CASSLGDGVKQYF. The CDR3 DNA reads TGTGCCAGCAGTTTAGGGGACGGCGTCAAGCAGTACTTC.

The chain employs TRBV7-3 and TRBJ2-3; possibly TRBD2 for D (5 bases). V lost 2 bases and J 4 bases, leaving 13 bases between the germline ends. Germline-derived CDR1 and CDR2 are SGHTA and FQGTGA. The CDR3 consists of 15 residues. The CDR3 loop is CASSLVGVRADTQYF. DNA for the CDR3: TGTGCCAGCAGCTTAGTCGGGGTGAGGGCAGATACGCAGTATTTT.